This TCR beta chain was captured by sequencing in a study of technical replicates of blood from several donors (dated by TCRdb to the late 2010s). Library preparation was by the immunoSEQ multiplex PCR assay. Not all clones reach the TCRdb copy of this immuneACCESS table, which keeps in-frame sequences only. Checked studies attribute under half of the gap to unresolved V genes and leave the rest unexplained. Here the sample has 65,000 to 95,000 clones; 95% to 98% occur a single time. Over 0.13% of the sample is held by the ten biggest clonotypes. According to the germline V gene, CDR1 reads ENHRY and CDR2 reads SYGVKD. The CDR3 covers 14 residues, taking in both the cysteine and the phenylalanine. Left in the record is the CDR3 DNA by itself, 42 bases read in frame from the first base. Compared with germline, V lacks 6 bases and J lacks 2 bases; bases without a gene match: 5. Worth noting for this clone: No antigen is known for it. No base-level quality is on record; no much larger clone is a single base apart.

The V and J segments used are TRBV10-3 and TRBJ2-7, with TRBD1 identical over 9 junction bases. This receptor was obtained from a human donor in good health. The source material was T cells isolated from PBMCs. The nucleotides read TGTGCCATCAGATCCGGGACAGGGACCTACGAGCAGTACTTC. Its protein reads: CAIRSGTGTYEQYF.